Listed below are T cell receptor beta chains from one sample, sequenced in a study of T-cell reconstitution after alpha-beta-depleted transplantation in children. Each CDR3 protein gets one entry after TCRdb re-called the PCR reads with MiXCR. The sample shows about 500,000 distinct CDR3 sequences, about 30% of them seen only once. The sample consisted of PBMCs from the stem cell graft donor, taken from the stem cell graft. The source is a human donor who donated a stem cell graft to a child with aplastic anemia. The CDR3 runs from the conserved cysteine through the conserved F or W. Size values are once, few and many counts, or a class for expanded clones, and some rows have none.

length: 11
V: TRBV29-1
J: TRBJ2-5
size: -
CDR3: CSSGVQETQYF

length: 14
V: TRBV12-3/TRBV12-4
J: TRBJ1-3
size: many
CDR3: CASSFRSSGNTIYF

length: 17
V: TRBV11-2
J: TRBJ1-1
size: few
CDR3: CASSLPLKQAGSTEAFF

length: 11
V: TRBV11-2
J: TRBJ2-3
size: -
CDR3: CATRIADTQYF

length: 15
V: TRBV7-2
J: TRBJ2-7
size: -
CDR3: CASSLGWDQSYEQYF

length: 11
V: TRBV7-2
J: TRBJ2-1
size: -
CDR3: CASSLMGSQFF

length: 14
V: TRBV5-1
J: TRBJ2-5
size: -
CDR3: CASSGDRGGETQYF

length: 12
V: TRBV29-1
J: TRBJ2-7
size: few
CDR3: CSVEWSAYEQYF

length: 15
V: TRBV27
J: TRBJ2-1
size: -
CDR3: CASSLSPRAYNEQFF

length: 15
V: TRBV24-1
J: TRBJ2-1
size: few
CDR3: CATSDPRLAAHEQFF

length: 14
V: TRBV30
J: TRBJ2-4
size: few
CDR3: CAWRIAGVGNIQYF

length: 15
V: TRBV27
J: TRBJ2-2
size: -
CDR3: CASSPIRGPTGELFF

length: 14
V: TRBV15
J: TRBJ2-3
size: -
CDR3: CATSSGSLGDTQYF

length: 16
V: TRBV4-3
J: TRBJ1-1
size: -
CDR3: CASSQRANTENTEAFF

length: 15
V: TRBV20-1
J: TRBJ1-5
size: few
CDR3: CSARDPRGTNQPQHF

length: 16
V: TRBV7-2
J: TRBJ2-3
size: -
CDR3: CASSFQALGGGDTQYF

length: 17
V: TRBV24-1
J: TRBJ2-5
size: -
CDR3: CATSDSGLAAQQETQYF

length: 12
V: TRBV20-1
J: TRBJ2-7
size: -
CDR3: CSALLGPGEQYF

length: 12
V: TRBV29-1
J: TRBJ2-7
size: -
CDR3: CSVRDATYEQYF

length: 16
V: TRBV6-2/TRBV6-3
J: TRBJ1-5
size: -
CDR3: CASSYGTGGSLQPQHF

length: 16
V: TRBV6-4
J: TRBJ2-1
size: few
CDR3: CASSDDGGSSYNEQFF